These T cell receptor beta chains were read from a single sample in a study of blood T cell repertoires in COVID-19. The repertoire was sequenced with immunoSEQ multiplex PCR; TCRdb's copy has only in-frame clones and lacks some. Among over 60,000 clones listed, roughly 82% were seen once. Sequencing was done on a sample of peripheral blood. These receptors were obtained from an elderly woman with acute or convalescent COVID-19. CDR3s include the opening cysteine and the closing phenylalanine or tryptophan. Each record gives: V gene, J gene, D gene, clone size, CDR3 DNA, CDR3 protein. A D gene is named only where the DNA matches it firmly. Clone size is stated in some rows and not others, as once, few, many or a class when expanded.

v_gene: TRBV14
j_gene: TRBJ1-2
d_gene: TRBD1
abundance: NA
CDR3nt: TGTGCCAGCAGCACGGGACAGGGCAACTATGGCTACACCTTC
CDR3aa: CASSTGQGNYGYTF

v_gene: TRBV3-1/TRBV3-2
j_gene: TRBJ1-1
d_gene: NA
abundance: NA
CDR3nt: TGTGCCAGCAGCTACCGAACGGGTTCTGAAGCTTTCTTT
CDR3aa: CASSYRTGSEAFF

v_gene: TRBV5-4
j_gene: TRBJ2-3
d_gene: TRBD1
abundance: NA
CDR3nt: TGTGCCAGCAGCCCGGGACAGACAAGCACAGATACGCAGTATTTT
CDR3aa: CASSPGQTSTDTQYF

v_gene: TRBV9
j_gene: TRBJ1-2
d_gene: NA
abundance: NA
CDR3nt: TGTGCCAGCTCCCCTAATAGAGATCCATATGGCTACACCTTC
CDR3aa: CASSPNRDPYGYTF

v_gene: TRBV5-6
j_gene: TRBJ2-7
d_gene: TRBD2
abundance: NA
CDR3nt: TGTGCCAGTCCTGAAACTAGCGGGAAGACCTACGAGCAGTACTTC
CDR3aa: CASPETSGKTYEQYF

v_gene: TRBV19
j_gene: TRBJ2-1
d_gene: NA
abundance: NA
CDR3nt: TGTGCCAGTAGTAAGGGGTTCGGTTCCTACAATGAGCAGTTCTTC
CDR3aa: CASSKGFGSYNEQFF

v_gene: TRBV13
j_gene: TRBJ2-7
d_gene: TRBD2
abundance: many
CDR3nt: TGTGCCAGCAGCCCCCCAGGCAGCGGGAGCCGCGAGCAGTACTTC
CDR3aa: CASSPPGSGSREQYF

v_gene: TRBV5-6
j_gene: TRBJ1-1
d_gene: NA
abundance: NA
CDR3nt: TGTGCCAGCAGCTTCCGCAGTGCGGCGAACACTGAAGCTTTCTTT
CDR3aa: CASSFRSAANTEAFF

v_gene: TRBV4-1
j_gene: TRBJ2-3
d_gene: NA
abundance: NA
CDR3nt: TGCGCCAGCAGCCAAGCCTTCTTAACGGGGGATACGCAGTATTTT
CDR3aa: CASSQAFLTGDTQYF

v_gene: TRBV29-1
j_gene: TRBJ2-7
d_gene: TRBD1
abundance: NA
CDR3nt: TGCAGCGTTGAACGGACAGGGAGCTCCTACGAGCAGTACTTC
CDR3aa: CSVERTGSSYEQYF

v_gene: TRBV6-2/TRBV6-3
j_gene: TRBJ1-5
d_gene: NA
abundance: once
CDR3nt: TGTGCCAGCAGTTACTCGAAATGGGCCAATCAGCCCCAGCATTTT
CDR3aa: CASSYSKWANQPQHF

v_gene: TRBV28
j_gene: TRBJ1-1
d_gene: NA
abundance: NA
CDR3nt: TGTGCCAGCAGCACCTCCAGGAACACTGAAGCTTTCTTT
CDR3aa: CASSTSRNTEAFF

v_gene: TRBV4-1
j_gene: TRBJ2-5
d_gene: NA
abundance: NA
CDR3nt: TGCGCCAGCAGCCAAGTCGGTGCGGGAAGACAAGAGACCCAGTACTTC
CDR3aa: CASSQVGAGRQETQYF

v_gene: TRBV5-1
j_gene: TRBJ1-2
d_gene: TRBD1
abundance: NA
CDR3nt: TGCGCCAGCAGATCGACAGGGGGGGTCGGTGGCTACACCTTC
CDR3aa: CASRSTGGVGGYTF

v_gene: TRBV27
j_gene: TRBJ2-3
d_gene: NA
abundance: NA
CDR3nt: TGTGCCACCACCTACCGCGGCACAGATACGCAGTATTTT
CDR3aa: CATTYRGTDTQYF

v_gene: TRBV9
j_gene: TRBJ2-5
d_gene: TRBD1
abundance: NA
CDR3nt: TGTGCCAGCAGCGTAGTGTCAGGGGGTGGGGAGACCCAGTACTTC
CDR3aa: CASSVVSGGGETQYF

v_gene: TRBV9
j_gene: TRBJ2-2
d_gene: NA
abundance: NA
CDR3nt: TGTGCCAGCAGCCTCTGGGGGGGCCGAAACACCGGGGAGCTGTTTTTT
CDR3aa: CASSLWGGRNTGELFF

v_gene: TRBV5-1
j_gene: TRBJ1-6
d_gene: TRBD1
abundance: NA
CDR3nt: TGCGCCAGCAGCTTGGGTGGGACAGGGAATTCACCCCTCCACTTT
CDR3aa: CASSLGGTGNSPLHF

v_gene: TRBV11-2
j_gene: TRBJ2-4
d_gene: NA
abundance: NA
CDR3nt: TGTGCCAGCACCTTAGATGGAAGGGGCACGGACATTCAGTACTTC
CDR3aa: CASTLDGRGTDIQYF

v_gene: TRBV5-6
j_gene: TRBJ1-6
d_gene: TRBD1
abundance: NA
CDR3nt: TGTGCCAGCAGCTCCGGGACAGGGAGAACTAATTCACCCCTCCACTTT
CDR3aa: CASSSGTGRTNSPLHF

v_gene: TRBV5-4
j_gene: TRBJ1-1
d_gene: NA
abundance: NA
CDR3nt: TGTGCCAGCACGCGGTTTCGGATGAACACTGAAGCTTTCTTT
CDR3aa: CASTRFRMNTEAFF

v_gene: TRBV27
j_gene: TRBJ2-1
d_gene: TRBD2
abundance: NA
CDR3nt: TGTGCCAGCAGTGGGAGGACTAGAGGTGTCAATGAGCAGTTCTTC
CDR3aa: CASSGRTRGVNEQFF

v_gene: TRBV5-1
j_gene: TRBJ2-2
d_gene: TRBD2
abundance: NA
CDR3nt: TGCGCCAGCAGCTTGACTAGCGGGAGAACGGATGGGGAGCTGTTTTTT
CDR3aa: CASSLTSGRTDGELFF

v_gene: TRBV5-3
j_gene: TRBJ1-2
d_gene: NA
abundance: NA
CDR3nt: TGTGCCAGAAGCTTACCGACAGAGATCTATGGCTACACCTTC
CDR3aa: CARSLPTEIYGYTF

v_gene: TRBV11-2
j_gene: TRBJ1-1
d_gene: NA
abundance: NA
CDR3nt: TGTGCCAGCAGATTCCCCCGGGGGGGGGACCTGAACACTGAAGCTTTCTTT
CDR3aa: CASRFPRGGDLNTEAFF

v_gene: TRBV29-1
j_gene: TRBJ2-3
d_gene: TRBD2
abundance: NA
CDR3nt: TGCAGCGTTGAAAGGACTAGCGGGGGCACAGATACGCAGTATTTT
CDR3aa: CSVERTSGGTDTQYF

v_gene: TRBV24-1
j_gene: TRBJ2-7
d_gene: NA
abundance: NA
CDR3nt: TGTGCCACCAGTGATTCATGGGCGCCGGGGAACGAGCAGTACTTC
CDR3aa: CATSDSWAPGNEQYF

v_gene: TRBV12-3/TRBV12-4
j_gene: TRBJ1-1
d_gene: NA
abundance: NA
CDR3nt: TGTGCCAGCAGTGAGGTCCTTAGGGAAGCTTTCTTT
CDR3aa: CASSEVLREAFF